This T cell receptor beta chain emerged from a study of shared clonotypes between healthy human individuals. Background on the study: The study drew on two women and a few men aged 18 to 49 as donors.

The length of the CDR3 is 16 residues. V lost 6 bases and J lost 6, with 18 bases in between. Germline CDR1 and CDR2: MNHEY and SMNVEV (reference sequence). The study, taken as a whole, reports: A small donor pool kept down the genetic and exposure-history diversity that was represented. Specimens sampled were limited to blood, with tissue repertoires likely differing.

Assay used: immunoSEQ multiplex PCR; TCRdb lists only in-frame clones, some missing. The sample carries roughly 2.5 million clones, around nine tenths recorded once. About this clone: The antigen is unknown.

This clonotype was sampled from a man between 18 and 29 years old in good health. The chain combines TRBV27 with TRBJ1-6; D might be TRBD1 (5 bases). Sequenced material: naive CD4+ T cells sorted from blood. Stated subset: CD45RA+ positively selected. The CDR3 here is CASSSAGTPVNSPLHF. The CDR3 DNA reads as TGTGCCAGCAGCTCCGCCGGGACTCCAGTTAATTCACCCCTCCACTTT.